This T cell receptor beta chain was sequenced in a study of identical twins. Germline-derived CDR1 and CDR2 are DFQATT and SNEGSKA (reference sequence). The ends lost 0 bases at V and 0 bases at J; junction bases unmatched: 5. CDR3 length: 15 amino acids. This clonotype has just a few counts. TCRdb re-called the 5' RACE reads through MiXCR, storing one row per CDR3 protein. The sample has fewer than 250,000 distinct CDR3 sequences, 6% to 8.5% seen once. These data also featured in a second study, about yellow fever vaccine responses in identical twins. From that report: On the reported evidence, twins' vaccine T cell responses seemed partly convergent and partly personalized.

This chain joins TRBV20-1 and TRBJ2-7; 7 bases match TRBD2. Sequencing input: CD8+ T cells sorted from blood. This receptor was identified in a woman under 30 in good health. The CDR3 protein is CSARDQGGSSYEQYF. The CDR3 DNA reads as TGCAGTGCTAGAGATCAGGGCGGGAGCTCCTACGAGCAGTACTTC.